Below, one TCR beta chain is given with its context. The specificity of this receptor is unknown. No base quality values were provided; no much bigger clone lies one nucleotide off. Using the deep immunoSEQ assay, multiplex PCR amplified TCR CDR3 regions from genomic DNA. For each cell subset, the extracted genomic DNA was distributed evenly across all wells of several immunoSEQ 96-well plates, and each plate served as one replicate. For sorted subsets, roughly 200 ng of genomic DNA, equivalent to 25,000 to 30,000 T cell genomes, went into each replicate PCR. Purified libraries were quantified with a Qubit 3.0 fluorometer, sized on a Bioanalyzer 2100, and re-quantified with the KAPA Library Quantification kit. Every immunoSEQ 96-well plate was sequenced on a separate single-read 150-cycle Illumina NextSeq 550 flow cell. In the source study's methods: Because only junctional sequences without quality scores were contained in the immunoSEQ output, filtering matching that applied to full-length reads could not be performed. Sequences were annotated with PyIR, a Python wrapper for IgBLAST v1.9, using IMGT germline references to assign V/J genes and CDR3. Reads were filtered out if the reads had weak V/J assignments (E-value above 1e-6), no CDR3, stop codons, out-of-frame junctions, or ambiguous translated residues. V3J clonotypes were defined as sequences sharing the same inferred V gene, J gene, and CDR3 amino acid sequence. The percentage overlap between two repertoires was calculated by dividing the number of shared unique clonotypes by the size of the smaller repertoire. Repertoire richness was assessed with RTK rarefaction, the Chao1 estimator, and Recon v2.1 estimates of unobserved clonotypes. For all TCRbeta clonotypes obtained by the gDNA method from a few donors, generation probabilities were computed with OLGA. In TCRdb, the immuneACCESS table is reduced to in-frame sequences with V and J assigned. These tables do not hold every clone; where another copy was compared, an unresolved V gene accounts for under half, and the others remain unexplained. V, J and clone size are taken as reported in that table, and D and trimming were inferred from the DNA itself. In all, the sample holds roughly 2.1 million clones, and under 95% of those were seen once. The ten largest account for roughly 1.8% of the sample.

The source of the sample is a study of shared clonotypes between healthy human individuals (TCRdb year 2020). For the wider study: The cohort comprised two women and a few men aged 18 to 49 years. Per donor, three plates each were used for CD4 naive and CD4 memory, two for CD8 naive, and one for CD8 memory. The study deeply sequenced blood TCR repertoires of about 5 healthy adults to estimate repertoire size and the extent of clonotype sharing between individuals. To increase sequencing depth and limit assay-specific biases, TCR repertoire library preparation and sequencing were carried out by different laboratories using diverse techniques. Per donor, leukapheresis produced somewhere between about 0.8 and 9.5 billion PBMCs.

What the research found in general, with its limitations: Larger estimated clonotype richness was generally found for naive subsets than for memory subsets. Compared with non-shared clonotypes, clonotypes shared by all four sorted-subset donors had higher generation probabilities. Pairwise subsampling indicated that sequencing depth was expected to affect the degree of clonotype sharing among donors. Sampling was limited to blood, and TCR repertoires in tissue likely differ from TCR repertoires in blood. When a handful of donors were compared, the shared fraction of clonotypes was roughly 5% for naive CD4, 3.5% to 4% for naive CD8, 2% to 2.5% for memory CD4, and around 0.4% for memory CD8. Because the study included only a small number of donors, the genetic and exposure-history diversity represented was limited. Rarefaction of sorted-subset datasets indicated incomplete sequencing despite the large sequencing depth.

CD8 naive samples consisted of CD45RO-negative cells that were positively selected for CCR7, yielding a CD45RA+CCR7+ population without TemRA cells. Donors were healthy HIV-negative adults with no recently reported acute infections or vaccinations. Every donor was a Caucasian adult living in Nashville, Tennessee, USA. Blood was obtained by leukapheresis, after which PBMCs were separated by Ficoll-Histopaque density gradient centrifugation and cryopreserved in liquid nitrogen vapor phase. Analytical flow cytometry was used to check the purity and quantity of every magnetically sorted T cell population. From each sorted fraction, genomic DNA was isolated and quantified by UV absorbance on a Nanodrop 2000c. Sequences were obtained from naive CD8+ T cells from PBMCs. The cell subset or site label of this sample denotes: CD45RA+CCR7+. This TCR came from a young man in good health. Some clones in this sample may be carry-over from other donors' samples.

The nucleotides are TGTGCCAGCGGGGGTCACCAGGGTAGCTCCTACAATGAGCAGTTCTTC. Its coded protein is CASGGHQGSSYNEQFF. This sequence uses TRBV7-8 and TRBJ2-1; the D gene is perhaps TRBD1 or TRBD2, each of them matching over 5 bases. The CDR3 sequence holds 16 residues, the cysteine and phenylalanine included. Only the CDR3 part of the read is kept: 48 bases, read in frame from the first base. Looking up the germline V gene yields CDR1 SGHVS and CDR2 FQNEAQ. Trimming costs V 8 bases and J 0 bases, and their ends lie 17 bases apart.